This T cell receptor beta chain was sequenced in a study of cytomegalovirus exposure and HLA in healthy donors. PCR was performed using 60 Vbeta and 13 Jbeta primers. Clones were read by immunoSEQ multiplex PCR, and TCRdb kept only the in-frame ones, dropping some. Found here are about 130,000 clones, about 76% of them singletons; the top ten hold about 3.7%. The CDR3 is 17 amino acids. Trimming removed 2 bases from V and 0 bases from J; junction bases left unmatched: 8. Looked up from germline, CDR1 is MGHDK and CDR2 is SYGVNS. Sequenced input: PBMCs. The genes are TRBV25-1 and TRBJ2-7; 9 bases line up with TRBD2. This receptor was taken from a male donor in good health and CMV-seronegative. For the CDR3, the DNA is TGTGCCAGCAGTGAAGGACTAGCGCTTGGTAGCTCCTACGAGCAGTACTTC. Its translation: CASSEGLALGSSYEQYF.